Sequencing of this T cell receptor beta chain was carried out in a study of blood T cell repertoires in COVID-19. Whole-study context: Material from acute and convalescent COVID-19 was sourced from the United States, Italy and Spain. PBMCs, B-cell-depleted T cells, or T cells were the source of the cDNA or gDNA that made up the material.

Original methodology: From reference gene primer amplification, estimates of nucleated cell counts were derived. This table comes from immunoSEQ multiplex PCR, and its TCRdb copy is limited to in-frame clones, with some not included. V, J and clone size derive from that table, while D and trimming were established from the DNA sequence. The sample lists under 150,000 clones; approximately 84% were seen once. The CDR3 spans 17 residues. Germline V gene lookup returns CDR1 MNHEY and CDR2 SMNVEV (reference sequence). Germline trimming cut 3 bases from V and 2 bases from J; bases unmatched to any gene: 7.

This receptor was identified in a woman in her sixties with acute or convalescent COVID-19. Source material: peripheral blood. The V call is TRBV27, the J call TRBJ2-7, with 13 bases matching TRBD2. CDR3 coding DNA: TGTGCCAGCAGTTTCGGAGGGACTAGCGGGGTCCCCTACGAGCAGTACTTC. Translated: CASSFGGTSGVPYEQYF.